This TCR beta chain was identified in a study of blood T cell repertoires in COVID-19. Turning to the study itself: PBMCs, B-cell-depleted T cells, or T cells provided the cDNA or gDNA that made up the material.

The CDR3 extends over 12 amino acids. CDR1 is LNHDA and CDR2 is SQIVND in the germline V gene (reference sequence). Sample share makes this clone large (0.1 to 1%). The junction departs from the called germline gene at one end, perhaps through a read error. In the original analysis: From reference gene primer amplification, estimates of nucleated cell counts were derived. Sequencing was performed with immunoSEQ multiplex PCR; in TCRdb, only in-frame clones are kept and a portion is missing. The D gene and trimming were derived from the DNA, and the V and J assignments and clone size from that table. The sample shows approximately 61,000 clones, about 77% of them seen only once.

This TCR derives from a human donor in a cohort sampled during active COVID-19. The chain couples TRBV19 to TRBJ2-7; TRBD1 matches 12 bases. Input material: peripheral blood. The DNA of the CDR3 is TGCCGGGGACAGGGGGCATTCGACGAGCAGTACTTC. Translated, it gives CRGQGAFDEQYF.